The 14 T cell receptor beta chains given below trace back to one sample, sequenced in a study of blood T cells in healthy people across ages. Combining a sample-barcoded 5' primer with a J-beta primer mix, a second PCR ran for about 7 to 11 cycles. TCRdb re-called the 5' RACE reads through MiXCR, storing one row per CDR3 protein. The table shows 1.5 million to 1.9 million distinct CDR3 sequences, with roughly two fifths occurring only once. The specimen sequenced was blood. Every receptor here comes from a woman under 30 in good health.

This clonotype appeared a few times. The chain recombines TRBV20-1 with TRBJ2-1; D unclear. TRBJ2-7 matches the DNA end more closely, so the J call is doubtful. The CDR3 covers 11 residues. Germline V lookup: CDR1 DFQATT, CDR2 SNEGSKA (reference sequence). The CDR3 coding sequence is TGCAGTGCTACCGCCTACAATGAGCAGTACTTC. Encoded protein: CSATAYNEQYF.

This clonotype was picked up many times. The chain is built from TRBV20-1 and TRBJ2-7; the D gene could be TRBD1 or TRBD2 (6 bases each). CDR3 size: 16 residues. Trimming pared 3 bases from V and 2 bases from J, leaving 20 bases between. Germline V gene sequence: CDR1 DFQATT, CDR2 SNEGSKA (reference sequence). The CDR3 protein is CSARGDPGGDTYEQYF. For the CDR3, the DNA is TGCAGTGCTAGGGGGGATCCAGGAGGGGACACCTACGAGCAGTACTTC.

This clonotype was counted only a few times. The rearrangement links TRBV12-3 or TRBV12-4 to TRBJ1-2; unclear D gene. The CDR3 has 16 residues. V was clipped by 4 bases and J by 2 bases, with 17 bases between them. CDR3 coding DNA: TGTGCCAGCAGTTCTAGACGGTTGACGGAGAACTATGGCTACACCTTC. Translating it yields CASSSRRLTENYGYTF.

Worth noting for this clonotype: Compared with germline, one end of the junction differs, possibly owing to a read error. The V gene is TRBV2, the J gene TRBJ1-2; D possibly corresponds to TRBD1 (6 bases). Per germline, CDR1 SNHLY and CDR2 FYNNEI. The CDR3 extends over 15 amino acids. This chain's CDR3 is CASIEGQLMNYSYTF. The CDR3 DNA is TGTGCCAGCATAGAAGGACAGTTGATGAACTATAGCTACACCTTC.

This rearrangement joins TRBV9 to TRBJ2-1, with D possibly being TRBD1 (6 bases). This CDR3 is 13 amino acids long. Per germline, CDR1 SGDLS and CDR2 YYNGEE. The V end lost 8 bases, the J end lost 8 bases, and 17 bases lay between the germline ends. The CDR3 DNA follows: TGTGCCAGTCCCTCCACAGGGTGTGATGAGCAGTTCTTC. Translated, it gives CASPSTGCDEQFF.

The chain employs TRBV18 and TRBJ1-1, with D maybe TRBD1 (6 bases). This CDR3 contains 18 residues. The germline V gene encodes CDR1 KGHSH and CDR2 LQKENI. Trimming stripped 0 bases from V and 9 bases from J, with 26 bases between. CDR3 sequence: CASSPPWYGGPAQGQAFF. For the CDR3, the DNA is TGTGCCAGCTCACCACCGTGGTATGGGGGCCCAGCCCAGGGACAAGCTTTCTTT.

This clonotype was counted between two and nine times. The chain employs TRBV28 and TRBJ2-5; TRBD1 is a possible D gene (5 bases). Per the germline V gene, CDR1 is MDHEN and CDR2 is SYDVKM. V gave up 3 bases and J gave up 2 bases, with 16 bases separating them. CDR3 size: 16 residues. CDR3 protein: CASSFSHGQAQETQYF. The CDR3 DNA follows: TGTGCCAGCAGTTTCTCCCATGGACAAGCTCAAGAGACCCAGTACTTC.

This clonotype showed up many times. An end of the junction does not agree with germline; a read error may underlie this. The chain recombines TRBV5-1 with TRBJ2-5, with D maybe TRBD1 (6 bases). CDR1 is SGHRS and CDR2 is YFSETQ in the germline V gene. CDR3 length: 13 residues. The CDR3 spells CASSLGQYNEQYF. The CDR3 region has the DNA TGTGCCAGCAGCTTAGGACAGTACAATGAGCAGTACTTC.

The V gene is TRBV27, the J gene TRBJ2-7, with TRBD1 matching over 7 bases. The CDR3 consists of 13 residues. Germline V gene sequence: CDR1 MNHEY, CDR2 SMNVEV (reference sequence). V dropped 8 bases and J dropped 2; count of bases not matched to a gene: 6. CDR3 in DNA: TGTGCCAGCGGCCCTGACAGGGCCTACGAGCAGTACTTC. Translation gives CASGPDRAYEQYF.

The gene calls are TRBV7-2 and TRBJ2-3; TRBD2 agrees at 7 bases. The J segment lost 3 bases and the V segment lost 6 bases, leaving 3 bases of the junction unmatched. Germline V CDR1 and CDR2: SGHTA, FQGNSA. The CDR3 has 13 residues. The CDR3 region has the DNA TGTGCCAGCAGAGGAGCGGGGACAGATACGCAGTATTTT. This codes for CASRGAGTDTQYF.

This clonotype has only a few counts. V and J are TRBV28 and TRBJ1-5, with 8 bases identical to TRBD1. Trimming took 8 bases from V and 2 from J; bases not matched to a gene: 5. The germline V gene has CDR1 MDHEN and CDR2 SYDVKM. The CDR3 runs to 14 residues. CDR3 sequence reads: CASAGGAGNQPQHF. The CDR3, as DNA: TGTGCCAGCGCAGGGGGCGCGGGCAATCAGCCCCAGCATTTT.

The rearrangement joins TRBV7-4 to TRBJ2-7; weak D call: TRBD2 (5 bases). Germline V gives CDR1 SGHVT, CDR2 SQSDAQ. The CDR3 sequence is 13 residues long. Trimming pared 3 bases from V and 5 bases from J, leaving 11 bases between. In DNA, the CDR3 is TGTGCCAGCAGCTTCCAACCGAGGGACGAGCAGTACTTC. Its translation: CASSFQPRDEQYF.

This sequence joins TRBV6-2 or TRBV6-3 and TRBJ2-4; 9 nucleotides line up with TRBD1. The CDR3 runs 13 residues. J was trimmed by 13 bases and V by 9 bases; bases with no gene match: 13. Germline loops: CDR1 MNHEY, CDR2 SVGEGT. This CDR3 reads CASRNRGLREQYF. In DNA form, the CDR3 reads TGTGCCAGTCGGAACAGGGGGCTGAGGGAGCAGTACTTC.

This clonotype was counted a few times. The chain is built from TRBV19 and TRBJ1-2; D call uncertain. Deletions cut 7 bases from V and 5 bases from J, with 17 bases between. This CDR3 comprises 14 residues. Germline CDR1 reads LNHDA; CDR2 reads SQIVND (reference sequence). This CDR3 reads CASIPGGRGYGYTF. CDR3 in DNA: TGTGCCAGTATCCCAGGCGGCCGGGGTTATGGCTACACCTTC.